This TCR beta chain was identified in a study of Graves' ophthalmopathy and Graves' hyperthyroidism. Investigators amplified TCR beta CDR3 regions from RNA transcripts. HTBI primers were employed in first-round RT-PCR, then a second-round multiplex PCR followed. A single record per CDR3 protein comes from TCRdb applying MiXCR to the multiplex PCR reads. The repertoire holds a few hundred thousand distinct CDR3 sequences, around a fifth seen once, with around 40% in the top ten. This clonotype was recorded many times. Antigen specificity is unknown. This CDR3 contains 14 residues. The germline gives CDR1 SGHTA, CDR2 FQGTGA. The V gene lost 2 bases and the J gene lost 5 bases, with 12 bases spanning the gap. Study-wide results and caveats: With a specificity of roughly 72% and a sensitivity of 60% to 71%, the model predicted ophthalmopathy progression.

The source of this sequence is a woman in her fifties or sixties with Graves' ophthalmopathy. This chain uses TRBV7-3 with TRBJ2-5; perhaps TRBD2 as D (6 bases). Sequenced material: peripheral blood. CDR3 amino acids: CASSLGGAGETQYF. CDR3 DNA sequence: TGTGCCAGCAGCTTAGGAGGGGCCGGGGAGACCCAGTACTTC.